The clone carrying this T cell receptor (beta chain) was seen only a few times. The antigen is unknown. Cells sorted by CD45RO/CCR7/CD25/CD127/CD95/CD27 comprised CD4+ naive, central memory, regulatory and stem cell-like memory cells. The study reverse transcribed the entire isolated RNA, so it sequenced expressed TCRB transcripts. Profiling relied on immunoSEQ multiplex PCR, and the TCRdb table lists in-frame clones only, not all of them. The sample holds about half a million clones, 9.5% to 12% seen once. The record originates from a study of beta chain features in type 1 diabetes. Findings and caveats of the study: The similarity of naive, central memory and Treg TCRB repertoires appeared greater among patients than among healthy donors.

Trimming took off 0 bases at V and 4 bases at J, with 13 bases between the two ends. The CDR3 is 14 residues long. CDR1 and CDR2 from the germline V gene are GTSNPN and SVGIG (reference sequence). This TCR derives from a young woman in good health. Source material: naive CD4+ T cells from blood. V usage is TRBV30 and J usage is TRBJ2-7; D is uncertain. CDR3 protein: CAWSVDWISYEQYF. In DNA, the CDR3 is TGTGCCTGGAGTGTCGATTGGATATCATACGAGCAGTACTTC.